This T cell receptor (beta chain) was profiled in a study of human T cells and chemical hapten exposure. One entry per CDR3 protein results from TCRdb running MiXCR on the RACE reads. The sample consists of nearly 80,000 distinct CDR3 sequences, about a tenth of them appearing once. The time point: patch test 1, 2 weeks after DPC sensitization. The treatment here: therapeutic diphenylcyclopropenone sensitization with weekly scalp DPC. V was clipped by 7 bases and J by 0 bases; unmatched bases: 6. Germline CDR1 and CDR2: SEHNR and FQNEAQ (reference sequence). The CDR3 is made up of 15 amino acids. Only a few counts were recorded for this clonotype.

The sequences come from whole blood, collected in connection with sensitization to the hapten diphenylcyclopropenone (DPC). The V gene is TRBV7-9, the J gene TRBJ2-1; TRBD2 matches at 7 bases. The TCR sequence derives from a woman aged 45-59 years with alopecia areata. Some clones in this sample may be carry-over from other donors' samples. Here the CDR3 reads CASTQTSASYNEQFF. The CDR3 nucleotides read TGTGCCAGCACCCAAACTAGCGCCTCCTACAATGAGCAGTTCTTC.